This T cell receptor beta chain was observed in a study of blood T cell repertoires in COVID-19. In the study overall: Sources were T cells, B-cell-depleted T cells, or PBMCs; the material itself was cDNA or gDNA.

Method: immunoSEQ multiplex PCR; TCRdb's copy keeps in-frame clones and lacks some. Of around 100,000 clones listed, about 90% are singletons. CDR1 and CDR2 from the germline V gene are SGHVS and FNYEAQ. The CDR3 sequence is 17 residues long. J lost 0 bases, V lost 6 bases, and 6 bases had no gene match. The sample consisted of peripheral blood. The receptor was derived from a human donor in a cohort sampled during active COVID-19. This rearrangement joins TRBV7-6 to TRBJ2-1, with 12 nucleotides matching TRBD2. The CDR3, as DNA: TGTGCCAGCAGACCAACTAGCGGGGGGAGCTCCTACAATGAGCAGTTCTTC. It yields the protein CASRPTSGGSSYNEQFF.